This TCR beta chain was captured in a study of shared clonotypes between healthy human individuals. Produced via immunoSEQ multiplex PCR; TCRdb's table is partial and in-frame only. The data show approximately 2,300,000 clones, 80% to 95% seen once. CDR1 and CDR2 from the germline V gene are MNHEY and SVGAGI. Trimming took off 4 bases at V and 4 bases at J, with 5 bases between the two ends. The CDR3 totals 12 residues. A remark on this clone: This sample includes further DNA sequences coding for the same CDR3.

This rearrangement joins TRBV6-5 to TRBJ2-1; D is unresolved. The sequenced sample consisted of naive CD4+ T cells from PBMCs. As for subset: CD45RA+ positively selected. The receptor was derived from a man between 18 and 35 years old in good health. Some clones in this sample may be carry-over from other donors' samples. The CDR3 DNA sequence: TGTGCCAGCAGTTCCCCTTACAATGAGCAGTTCTTC. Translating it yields CASSSPYNEQFF.